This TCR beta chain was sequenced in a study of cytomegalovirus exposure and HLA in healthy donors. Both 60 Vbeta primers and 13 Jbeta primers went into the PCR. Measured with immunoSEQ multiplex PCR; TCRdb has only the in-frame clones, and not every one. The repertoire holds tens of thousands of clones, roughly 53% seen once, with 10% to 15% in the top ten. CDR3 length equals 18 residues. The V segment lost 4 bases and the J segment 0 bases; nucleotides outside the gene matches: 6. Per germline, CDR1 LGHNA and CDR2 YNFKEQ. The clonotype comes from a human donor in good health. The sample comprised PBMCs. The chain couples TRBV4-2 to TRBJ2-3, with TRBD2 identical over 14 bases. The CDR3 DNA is TGTGCCAGCAGCCCTGGGACTAGCGGGGGAGCTAGCACAGATACGCAGTATTTT. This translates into CASSPGTSGGASTDTQYF.